The TCR beta chain under discussion was sequenced for a study of T cells after yellow fever vaccination. This clonotype was picked up a small number of times. TCRdb used MiXCR to reprocess the 5' RACE reads, holding one entry per CDR3 protein. Here the sample spans about 340,000 distinct CDR3 sequences, approximately 13% being singletons. The sequence derives from a man aged 18 to 29 who received the YFV17D yellow fever vaccine. The sequencing here drew on CD4+ T cells sorted from PBMCs, taken 15 days after the yellow fever booster vaccination.

The CDR3: CSVEVGGYGYTF. For the CDR3, the DNA is TGCAGCGTTGAAGTAGGGGGCTATGGCTACACCTTC. The chain recombines TRBV29-1 with TRBJ1-2, with a weak D call TRBD1 (6 bases). CDR3 length: 12 amino acids. Between the trimmed V and J ends, which lost 1 base and 4 bases, there was a span of 7 bases. Germline-derived CDR1 and CDR2 are SQVTM and ANQGSEA.